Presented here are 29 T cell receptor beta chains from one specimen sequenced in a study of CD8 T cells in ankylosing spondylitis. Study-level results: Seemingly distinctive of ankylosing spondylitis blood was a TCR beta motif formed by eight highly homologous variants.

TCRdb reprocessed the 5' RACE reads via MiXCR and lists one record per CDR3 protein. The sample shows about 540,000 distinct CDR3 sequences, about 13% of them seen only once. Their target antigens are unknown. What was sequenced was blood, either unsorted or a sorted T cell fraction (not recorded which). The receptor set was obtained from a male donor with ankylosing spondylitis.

CDR3 residues: CASSSVPDTEAFF. CDR3 nucleotides: TGCGCCAGCAGCTCCGTGCCGGACACTGAAGCTTTCTTT. This chain uses TRBV5-1 with TRBJ1-1; D ambiguous. The V and J ends lost 3 bases and 3 bases respectively, with 9 bases between them. This CDR3 region has 13 residues. Looked up from germline, CDR1 is SGHRS and CDR2 is YFSETQ.

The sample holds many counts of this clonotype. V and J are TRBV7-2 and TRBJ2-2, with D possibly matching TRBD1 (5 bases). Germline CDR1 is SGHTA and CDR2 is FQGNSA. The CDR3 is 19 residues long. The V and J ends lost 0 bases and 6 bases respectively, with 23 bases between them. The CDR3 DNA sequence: TGTGCCAGCAGCTTAGCCCACCCGCAGGGATCTTTTCCGTCCGGGGAGCTGTTTTTT. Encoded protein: CASSLAHPQGSFPSGELFF.

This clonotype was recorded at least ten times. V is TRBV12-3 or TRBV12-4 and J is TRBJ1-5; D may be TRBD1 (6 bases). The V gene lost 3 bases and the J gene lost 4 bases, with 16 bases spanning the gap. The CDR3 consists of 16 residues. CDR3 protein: CASSFLTGGVNQPQHF. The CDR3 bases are TGTGCCAGCAGTTTCCTGACCGGGGGCGTGAATCAGCCCCAGCATTTT.

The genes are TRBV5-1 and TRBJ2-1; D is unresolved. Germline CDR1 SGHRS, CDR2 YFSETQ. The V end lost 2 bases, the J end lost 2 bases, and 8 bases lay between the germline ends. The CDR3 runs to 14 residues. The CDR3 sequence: CASSLGETYNEQFF. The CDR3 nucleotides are TGCGCCAGCAGCTTAGGCGAGACCTACAATGAGCAGTTCTTC. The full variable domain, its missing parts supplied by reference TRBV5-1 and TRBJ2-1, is KAGVTQTPRYLIKTRGQQVTLSCSPISGHRSVSWYQQTPGQGLQFLFEYFSETQRNKGNFPGRFSGRQFSNSRSEMNVSTLELGDSALYLCASSLGETYNEQFFGPGTRLTVL.

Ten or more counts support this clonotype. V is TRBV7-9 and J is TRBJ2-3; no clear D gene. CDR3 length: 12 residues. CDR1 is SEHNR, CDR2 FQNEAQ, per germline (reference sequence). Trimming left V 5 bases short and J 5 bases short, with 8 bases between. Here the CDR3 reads CASSPQQDTQYF. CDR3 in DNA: TGTGCCAGCAGCCCCCAGCAAGATACGCAGTATTTT.

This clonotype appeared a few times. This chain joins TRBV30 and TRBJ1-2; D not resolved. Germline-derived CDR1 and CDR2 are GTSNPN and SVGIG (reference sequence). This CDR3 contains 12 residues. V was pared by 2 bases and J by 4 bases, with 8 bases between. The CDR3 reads CAWSPPPYGYTF. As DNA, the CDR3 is TGTGCCTGGAGTCCCCCACCCTATGGCTACACCTTC.

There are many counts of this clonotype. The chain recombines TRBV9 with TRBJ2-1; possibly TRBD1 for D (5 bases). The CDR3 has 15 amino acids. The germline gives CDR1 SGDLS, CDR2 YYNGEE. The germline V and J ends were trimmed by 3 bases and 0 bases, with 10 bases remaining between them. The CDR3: CASSEGQSSYNEQFF. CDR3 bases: TGTGCCAGCAGCGAGGGGCAGAGCTCCTACAATGAGCAGTTCTTC.

The CDR3 here is CASSLEGTPKETQYF. CDR3 nucleotide sequence: TGTGCCAGCAGCTTGGAAGGGACCCCTAAAGAGACCCAGTACTTC. The V and J genes are TRBV5-6 and TRBJ2-5; the D call may be TRBD1 or TRBD2 (5 bases each). The CDR3 length is 15 residues. Germline V gene data show CDR1 as SGHDT and CDR2 as YYEEEE. V shed 0 bases and J shed 3 bases, with 12 bases lying between them.

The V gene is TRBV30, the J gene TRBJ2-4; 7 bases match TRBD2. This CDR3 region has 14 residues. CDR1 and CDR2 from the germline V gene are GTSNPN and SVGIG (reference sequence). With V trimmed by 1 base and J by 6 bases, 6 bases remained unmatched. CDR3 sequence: CAWSGPGGRNIQYF. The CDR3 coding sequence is TGTGCCTGGAGTGGCCCCGGCGGGAGAAACATTCAGTACTTC.

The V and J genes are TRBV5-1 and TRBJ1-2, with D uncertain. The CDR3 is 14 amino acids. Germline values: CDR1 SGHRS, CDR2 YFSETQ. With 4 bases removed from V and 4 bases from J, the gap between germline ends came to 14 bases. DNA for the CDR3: TGCGCCAGCAGCGGTCCGGGCTCCCTCTATGGCTACACCTTC. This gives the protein CASSGPGSLYGYTF.

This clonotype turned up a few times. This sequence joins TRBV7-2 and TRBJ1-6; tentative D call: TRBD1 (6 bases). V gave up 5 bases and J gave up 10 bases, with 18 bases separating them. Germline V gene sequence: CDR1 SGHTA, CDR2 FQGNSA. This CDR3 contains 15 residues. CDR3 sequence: CASSPIGGRGSPLHF. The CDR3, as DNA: TGTGCCAGCAGCCCCATAGGGGGGCGGGGATCACCCCTCCACTTT.

The DNA for the CDR3 is TGCGCCAGCAGCTTTTGGGGACAAAACATCTATGGCTACACCTTC. Protein sequence: CASSFWGQNIYGYTF. The chain employs TRBV5-1 and TRBJ1-2; D perhaps matches TRBD1 (6 bases). The CDR3 is 15 amino acids. V lost 2 bases and J lost 4, with 15 bases in between. CDR1 is SGHRS and CDR2 is YFSETQ in the germline V gene. The full variable domain, completed using reference TRBV5-1 and TRBJ1-2, is KAGVTQTPRYLIKTRGQQVTLSCSPISGHRSVSWYQQTPGQGLQFLFEYFSETQRNKGNFPGRFSGRQFSNSRSEMNVSTLELGDSALYLCASSFWGQNIYGYTFGSGTRLTVV.

CDR3 bases: TGTGCCAGTAGTAACGGACTAGCGGGAGTCCAAGAGACCCAGTACTTC. Protein sequence: CASSNGLAGVQETQYF. The chain carries TRBV19 and TRBJ2-5; TRBD2 matches 13 bases. V trimming: 4 bases; J trimming: 1 base; junction bases outside the gene matches: 3. Germline V gene sequence: CDR1 LNHDA, CDR2 SQIVND (reference sequence). The CDR3 runs 16 residues.

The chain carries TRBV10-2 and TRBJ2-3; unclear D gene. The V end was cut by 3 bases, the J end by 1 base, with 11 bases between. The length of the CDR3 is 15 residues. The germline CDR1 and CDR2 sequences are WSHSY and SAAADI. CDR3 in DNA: TGCGCCAGCAGTGAATCCCGGGCGGGCACAGATACGCAGTATTTT. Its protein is CASSESRAGTDTQYF.

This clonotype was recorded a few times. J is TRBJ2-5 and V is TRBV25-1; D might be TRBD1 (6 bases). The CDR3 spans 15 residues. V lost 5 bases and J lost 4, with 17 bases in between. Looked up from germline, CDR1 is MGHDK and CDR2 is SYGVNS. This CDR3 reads CASSQSTEGGETQYF. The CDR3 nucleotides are TGTGCCAGCAGTCAATCGACCGAAGGGGGAGAGACCCAGTACTTC.

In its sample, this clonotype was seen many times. CDR3 nucleotides: TGTGCCAGCAGCGTAGCTCTAGCGGGAGAACGCGAGCAGTACTTC. Amino acids: CASSVALAGEREQYF. This chain uses TRBV9 with TRBJ2-7, with 10 bases that match TRBD2. This CDR3 contains 15 residues. V gave up 0 bases and J gave up 6 bases; unmatched junction bases: 6. Germline V lookup: CDR1 SGDLS, CDR2 YYNGEE.

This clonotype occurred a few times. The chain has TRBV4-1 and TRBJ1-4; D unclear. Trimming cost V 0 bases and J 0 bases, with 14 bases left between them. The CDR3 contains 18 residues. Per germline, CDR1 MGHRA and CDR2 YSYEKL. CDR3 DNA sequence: TGCGCCAGCAGCCAAGATCCCGCAGGCCCGACAACTAATGAAAAACTGTTTTTT. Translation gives CASSQDPAGPTTNEKLFF.

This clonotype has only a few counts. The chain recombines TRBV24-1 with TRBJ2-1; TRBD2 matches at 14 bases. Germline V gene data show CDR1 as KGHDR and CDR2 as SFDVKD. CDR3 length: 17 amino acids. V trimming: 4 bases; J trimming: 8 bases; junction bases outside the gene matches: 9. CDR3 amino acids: CATSDPMGTSGRHEQFF. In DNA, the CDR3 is TGTGCCACCAGTGACCCAATGGGGACTAGCGGGAGACATGAGCAGTTCTTC.

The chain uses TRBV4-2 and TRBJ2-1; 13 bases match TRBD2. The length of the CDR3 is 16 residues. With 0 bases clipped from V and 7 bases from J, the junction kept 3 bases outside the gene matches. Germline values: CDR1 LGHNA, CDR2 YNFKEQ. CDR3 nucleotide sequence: TGTGCCAGCAGCCAAGATGTACTAGCGGGAGGGAATGAGCAGTTCTTC. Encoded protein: CASSQDVLAGGNEQFF.

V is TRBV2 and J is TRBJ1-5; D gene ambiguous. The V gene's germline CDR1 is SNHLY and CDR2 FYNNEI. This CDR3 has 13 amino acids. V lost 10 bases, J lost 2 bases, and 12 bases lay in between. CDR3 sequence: CATQRDGNQPQHF. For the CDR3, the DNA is TGTGCCACCCAGCGGGATGGCAATCAGCCCCAGCATTTT.

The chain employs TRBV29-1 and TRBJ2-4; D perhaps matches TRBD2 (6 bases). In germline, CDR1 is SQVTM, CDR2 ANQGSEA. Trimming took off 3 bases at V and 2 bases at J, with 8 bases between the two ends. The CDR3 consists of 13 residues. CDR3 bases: TGCAGCGTTGACGGAGGGACCAAAAACATTCAGTACTTC. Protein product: CSVDGGTKNIQYF.

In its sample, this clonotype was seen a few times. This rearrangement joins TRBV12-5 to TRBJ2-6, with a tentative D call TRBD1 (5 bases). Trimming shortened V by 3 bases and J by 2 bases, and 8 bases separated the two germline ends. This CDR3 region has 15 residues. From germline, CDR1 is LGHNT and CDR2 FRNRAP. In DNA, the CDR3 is TGTGCTAGTGGTTTTCTAGGGGCTGGGGCCAACGTCCTGACTTTC. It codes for CASGFLGAGANVLTF.

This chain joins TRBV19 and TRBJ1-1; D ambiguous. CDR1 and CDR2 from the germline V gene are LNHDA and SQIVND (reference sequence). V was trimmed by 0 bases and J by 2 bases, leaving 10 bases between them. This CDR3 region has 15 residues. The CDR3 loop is CASSIERPHNTEAFF. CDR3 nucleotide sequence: TGTGCCAGTAGTATAGAGCGCCCTCACAACACTGAAGCTTTCTTT.

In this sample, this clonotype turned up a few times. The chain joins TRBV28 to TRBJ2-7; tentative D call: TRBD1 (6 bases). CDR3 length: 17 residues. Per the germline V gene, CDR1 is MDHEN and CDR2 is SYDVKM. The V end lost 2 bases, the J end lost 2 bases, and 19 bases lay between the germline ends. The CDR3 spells CASSLVLGASVAYEQYF. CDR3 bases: TGTGCCAGCAGTTTAGTTCTGGGGGCGTCCGTAGCCTACGAGCAGTACTTC.

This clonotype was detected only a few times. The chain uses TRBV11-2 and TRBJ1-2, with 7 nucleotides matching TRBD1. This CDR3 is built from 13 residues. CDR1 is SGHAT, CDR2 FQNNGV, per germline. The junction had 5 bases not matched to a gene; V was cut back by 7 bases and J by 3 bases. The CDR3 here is CASTLRGDYGYTF. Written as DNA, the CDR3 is TGTGCCAGCACCCTCAGGGGGGACTATGGCTACACCTTC.

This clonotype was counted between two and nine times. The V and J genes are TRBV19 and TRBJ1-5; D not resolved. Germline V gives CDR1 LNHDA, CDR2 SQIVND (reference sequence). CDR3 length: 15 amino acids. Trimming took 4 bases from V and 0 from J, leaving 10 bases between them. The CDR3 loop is CASSKVTDSNQPQHF. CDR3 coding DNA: TGTGCCAGTAGTAAGGTGACGGATAGCAATCAGCCCCAGCATTTT.

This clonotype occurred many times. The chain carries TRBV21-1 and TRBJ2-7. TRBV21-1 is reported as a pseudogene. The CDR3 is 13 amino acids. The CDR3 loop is CASSKYRAYEQYF. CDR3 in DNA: TGTGCCAGCAGCAAATACCGAGCCTACGAGCAGTACTTC.

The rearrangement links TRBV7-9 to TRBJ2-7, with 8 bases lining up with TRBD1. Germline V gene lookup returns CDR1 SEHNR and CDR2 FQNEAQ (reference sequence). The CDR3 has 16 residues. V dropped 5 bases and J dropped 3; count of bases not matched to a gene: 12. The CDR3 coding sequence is TGTGCCAGCAGCGCGTTCCGGGACAGGTTAAACTACGAGCAGTACGTC. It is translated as CASSAFRDRLNYEQYV.

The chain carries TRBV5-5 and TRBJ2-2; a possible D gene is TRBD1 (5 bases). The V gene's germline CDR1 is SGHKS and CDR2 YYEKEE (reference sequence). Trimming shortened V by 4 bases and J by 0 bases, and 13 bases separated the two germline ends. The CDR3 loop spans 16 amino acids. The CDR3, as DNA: TGTGCCAGCAGCACCACAGGATCAGCGAACACCGGGGAGCTGTTTTTT. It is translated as CASSTTGSANTGELFF.